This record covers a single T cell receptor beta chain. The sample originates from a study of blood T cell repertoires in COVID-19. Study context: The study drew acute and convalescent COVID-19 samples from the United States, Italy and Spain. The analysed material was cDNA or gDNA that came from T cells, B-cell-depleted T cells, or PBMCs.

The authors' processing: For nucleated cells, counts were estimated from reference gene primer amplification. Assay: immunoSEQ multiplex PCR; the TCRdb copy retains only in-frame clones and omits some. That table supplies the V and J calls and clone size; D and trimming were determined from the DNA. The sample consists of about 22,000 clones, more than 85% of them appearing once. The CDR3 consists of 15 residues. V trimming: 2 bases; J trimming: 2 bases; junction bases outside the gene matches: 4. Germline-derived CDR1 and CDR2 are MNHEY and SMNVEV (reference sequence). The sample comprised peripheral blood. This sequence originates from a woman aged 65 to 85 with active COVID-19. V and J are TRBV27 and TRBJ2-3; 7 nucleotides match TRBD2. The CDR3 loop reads CASSLSGVSTDTQYF. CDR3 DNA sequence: TGTGCCAGCAGTTTAAGCGGGGTATCCACAGATACGCAGTATTTT.